The clone carrying this T cell receptor (beta chain) was recorded once. What it binds is not known. TCRdb keeps only in-frame clones here, not all; method: immunoSEQ multiplex PCR. The profile shows approximately 5,000 clones, more than 60% of them singletons. This sample is drawn from a study of somatic mutations in cytotoxic T cells in rheumatoid arthritis. As for the study in general: Patients had less than 35 ml EDTA blood drawn right after diagnosis, before any treatment. Flow cytometric sorting isolated some V beta antibody-stained T-cell populations at nearly 100% purity, and among them were V beta1+ cells that underwent TCRB sequencing.

The study, taken as a whole, reports: Patients with a largest CD8+ clone exceeding 20% of CD8+ cells numbered about an eighth of the roughly 60.

In germline, CDR1 is MNHEY, CDR2 SMNVEV (reference sequence). V was pared by 5 bases and J by 3 bases, with 14 bases between. This CDR3 has 15 amino acids. V gene TRBV27 combines with J gene TRBJ1-5; perhaps TRBD1 as D (5 bases). This receptor was taken from a man in his 70s with rheumatoid arthritis. The source material was CD8+ T cells sorted from blood. Here the CDR3 DNA reads TGTGCCAGCAGTCCCGGAGGGGTGGTCAATCAGCCCCAGCATTTT. It yields the protein CASSPGGVVNQPQHF.